Following are 27 T cell receptor beta chains from one sample sequenced in a study of shared clonotypes between healthy human individuals. Using immunoSEQ multiplex PCR, the repertoire was profiled, and TCRdb retains in-frame clones only, with some absent. The data hold approximately 340,000 clones, with roughly 70% observed a single time. The sample comprised memory CD4+ T cells sorted from blood. Subset denoted: CD45RA-negative fraction. The receptors here all came from a man aged 25 to 40 in good health.

The chain couples TRBV13 to TRBJ2-5; D assignment may be TRBD1 or TRBD2 (5 bases each). This CDR3 has 17 amino acids. V shed 5 bases and J shed 5 bases, with 24 bases lying between them. Germline V gives CDR1 PRHDT, CDR2 FYEKMQ (reference sequence). The CDR3 reads CASSARDHGLLRETQYF. The CDR3 DNA is TGTGCCAGCAGCGCTCGGGACCACGGATTGCTGAGGGAGACCCAGTACTTC.

The V gene is TRBV18, the J gene TRBJ2-2, with 7 bases lining up with TRBD1. Germline CDR1 KGHSH, CDR2 LQKENI. With 1 base clipped from V and 3 bases from J, the junction kept 2 bases outside the gene matches. The CDR3 totals 15 residues. DNA of the CDR3: TGTGCCAGCTCACCACTAGGACAGGACACCGGGGAGCTGTTTTTT. Encoded protein: CASSPLGQDTGELFF.

The chain couples TRBV6-1 to TRBJ2-4; tentatively, D is TRBD1 or TRBD2 (5 bases each). V was pared by 2 bases and J by 1 base, with 9 bases between. The CDR3 runs 15 residues. Germline V CDR1 and CDR2: MNHNS, SASEGT. The CDR3 loop reads CASSEQGDAKNIQYF. The CDR3 DNA follows: TGTGCCAGCAGTGAACAGGGAGACGCCAAAAACATTCAGTACTTC.

V gene TRBV7-2 combines with J gene TRBJ2-7; D not resolved. CDR1 is SGHTA and CDR2 is FQGNSA in the germline V gene. CDR3 length: 12 amino acids. V was shortened by 1 base and J by 1 base, with 2 bases between the two germline ends. CDR3 in amino acids: CASSLGSYEQYF. The CDR3 DNA reads as TGTGCCAGCAGCTTAGGTTCCTACGAGCAGTACTTC.

The chain has TRBV9 and TRBJ2-1; TRBD2 matches at 7 bases. Germline values: CDR1 SGDLS, CDR2 YYNGEE. Losses at the gene ends were 7 bases for V and 3 bases for J; bases not matched to a gene: 4. The length of the CDR3 is 13 residues. DNA of the CDR3: TGTGCCAGCGGGAGGGCCTTCTACAATGAGCAGTTCTTC. It yields the protein CASGRAFYNEQFF.

The chain recombines TRBV2 with TRBJ2-5; D may be TRBD1 or TRBD2 (5 bases each). The V and J ends lost 6 bases and 2 bases respectively, with 13 bases between them. Germline-derived CDR1 and CDR2 are SNHLY and FYNNEI. The CDR3 is made up of 14 amino acids. Written as DNA, the CDR3 is TGTGCCAGCAGCAGGGCTAGCAGACAAGAGACCCAGTACTTC. It encodes CASSRASRQETQYF.

In the case of this clone: At one end, the junction sequence differs from germline, possibly due to a read error. The V and J genes are TRBV14 and TRBJ1-2, with 10 positions matching TRBD1. CDR3 length: 15 amino acids. Germline values: CDR1 SGHDN, CDR2 FVKESK. In nucleotides, the CDR3 is TGTGCCAGCAGCCAAGGGACAGGGGGGACCTATAGCTACACCTTC. This translates into CASSQGTGGTYSYTF.

The chain carries TRBV5-1 and TRBJ2-1, with D perhaps assigned TRBD1 or TRBD2 (5 bases each). There are 16 residues in the CDR3. Germline V gives CDR1 SGHRS, CDR2 YFSETQ. Trimming cost V 0 bases and J 1 base, with 11 bases left between them. This chain's CDR3 is CASSLEGWGSYNEQFF. CDR3 in DNA: TGCGCCAGCAGCTTGGAAGGGTGGGGGTCCTACAATGAGCAGTTCTTC.

The chain links TRBV25-1 to TRBJ2-1, with TRBD2 matching 8 bases. With V trimmed by 5 bases and J by 6 bases, 12 bases remained unmatched. CDR1 is MGHDK and CDR2 is SYGVNS in the germline V gene. The CDR3 consists of 16 residues. The CDR3 sequence is CASSSLGAGVTNEQFF. The CDR3 nucleotides read TGTGCCAGCAGTTCACTCGGAGCGGGAGTGACCAATGAGCAGTTCTTC.

This clone was seen at least ten times. The chain links TRBV7-2 to TRBJ1-1; no firm D call. CDR1 SGHTA and CDR2 FQGNSA come from the germline V gene. Deletions cut 6 bases from V and 1 base from J, with 12 bases between. The CDR3 sequence is 14 residues long. This CDR3 reads CASSSTYANTEAFF. The CDR3 DNA sequence: TGTGCCAGCAGTAGTACCTACGCGAACACTGAAGCTTTCTTT.

This clone was detected a few times. The chain couples TRBV2 to TRBJ2-5, with 13 bases matching TRBD2. Trimming cost V 4 bases and J 5 bases; bases outside gene matches: 4. The length of the CDR3 is 15 residues. Germline V CDR1 and CDR2: SNHLY, FYNNEI. CDR3: CASSGTSGSRETQYF. DNA for the CDR3: TGTGCCAGCAGTGGGACTAGCGGGAGCCGCGAGACCCAGTACTTC.

Here the CDR3 reads CASRFRRYNGHNTQYF. The CDR3, as DNA: TGTGCAAGTCGCTTTAGGCGCTATAACGGGCACAATACGCAGTATTTT. V and J are TRBV12-2 and TRBJ2-3. TRBV12-2 is labeled a pseudogene. The CDR3 length is 16 residues.

V usage is TRBV5-1 and J usage is TRBJ1-1, with no clear D. V was pared by 4 bases and J by 0 bases, with 7 bases between. Per the germline V gene, CDR1 is SGHRS and CDR2 is YFSETQ. The CDR3 has 13 amino acids. CDR3 coding DNA: TGCGCCAGCAGCCCGCTCCTGAACACTGAAGCTTTCTTT. Amino acids: CASSPLLNTEAFF.

The chain couples TRBV2 to TRBJ2-3; D call uncertain. The germline V gene encodes CDR1 SNHLY and CDR2 FYNNEI. The CDR3 covers 14 residues. Trimming shortened V by 11 bases and J by 1 base, and 16 bases separated the two germline ends. CDR3 sequence reads: CAVANRWRTDTQYF. CDR3 DNA: TGTGCCGTAGCTAATCGGTGGCGCACAGATACGCAGTATTTT.

This sequence joins TRBV7-6 and TRBJ1-1; perhaps TRBD1 as D (6 bases). V was pared by 3 bases and J by 6 bases, with 23 bases between. CDR3 size: 17 residues. In germline, CDR1 is SGHVS, CDR2 FNYEAQ. The CDR3 protein is CASSLHNTLQGYSEAFF. The CDR3 DNA is TGTGCCAGCAGCTTGCACAACACACTACAGGGCTACTCTGAAGCTTTCTTT.

The CDR3 is CASSVSDYPGNEQFF. In DNA, the CDR3 is TGTGCCAGCAGCGTCTCGGACTACCCAGGCAATGAGCAGTTCTTC. The genes are TRBV9 and TRBJ2-1; D possibly corresponds to TRBD2 (6 bases). V dropped 2 bases and J dropped 6 bases, with 15 bases sitting between them. Germline loops: CDR1 SGDLS, CDR2 YYNGEE. This CDR3 region has 15 residues.

The rearrangement uses TRBV6-1 and TRBJ2-2; 10 bases map to TRBD2. J lost 4 bases, V lost 4 bases, and 3 bases had no gene match. This CDR3 comprises 15 residues. Germline CDR1 is MNHNS and CDR2 is SASEGT. The DNA for the CDR3 is TGTGCCAGCAGTGTAGCGGGAGGAGGCACCGGGGAGCTGTTTTTT. Amino acid sequence: CASSVAGGGTGELFF.

J is TRBJ1-2 and V is TRBV6-6; D not certain. Germline V gene sequence: CDR1 MNHNY, CDR2 SVGAGI (reference sequence). V dropped 6 bases and J dropped 3 bases, with 17 bases sitting between them. CDR3 length: 15 residues. The CDR3 reads CASREGSANDYGYTF. CDR3 coding DNA: TGTGCCAGCAGAGAAGGTTCGGCGAACGACTATGGCTACACCTTC.

The sample holds one count of this clone. The chain joins TRBV5-1 to TRBJ2-1, with unresolved D. Germline lookup yields CDR1 SGHRS and CDR2 YFSETQ. This CDR3 is 16 amino acids long. V lost 0 bases and J lost 9, with 19 bases in between. The CDR3 loop reads CASSLEPEVLGSEQFF. The CDR3 DNA reads as TGCGCCAGCAGCTTGGAGCCCGAGGTTTTAGGCAGTGAGCAGTTCTTC.

Notes on this clone: One end of the junction varies from germline; a read error may be responsible. This chain joins TRBV6-6 and TRBJ2-3; D uncertain. Germline CDR1 is MNHNY and CDR2 is SVGAGI (reference sequence). The CDR3 is 13 residues long. In DNA form, the CDR3 reads TGTGCCAGCAGTTACAGCAGCAAAGATACGCAGTATTTT. Its translation is CASSYSSKDTQYF.

There are a few counts of this clone. The chain combines TRBV30 with TRBJ2-4; unclear D gene. The V end lost 1 base, the J end lost 7 bases, and 8 bases lay between the germline ends. Germline V gene data show CDR1 as GTSNPN and CDR2 as SVGIG (reference sequence). This CDR3 spans 12 amino acids. CDR3 protein: CAWSGDRNIQYF. The DNA for the CDR3 is TGTGCCTGGAGTGGGGATCGGAACATTCAGTACTTC. The entire variable domain, with the rest obtained from reference TRBV30 and TRBJ2-4, is as follows: SQTIHQWPATLVQPVGSPLSLECTVEGTSNPNLYWYRQAAGRGLQLLFYSVGIGQISSEVPQNLSASRPQDRQFILSSKKLLLSDSGFYLCAWSGDRNIQYFGAGTRLSVL.

The CDR3 here is CASSLTSGKAKNIQYF. CDR3 DNA: TGTGCCAGCAGCTTGACTAGCGGGAAGGCCAAAAACATTCAGTACTTC. The chain joins TRBV11-1 to TRBJ2-4, with 11 nucleotides matching TRBD2. This CDR3 has 16 amino acids. Germline lookup yields CDR1 SGHAT and CDR2 FQDESV (reference sequence). V gave up 3 bases and J gave up 1 base; unmatched junction bases: 2. The full variable domain, its missing parts supplied by reference TRBV11-1 and TRBJ2-4, is EAEVAQSPRYKITEKSQAVAFWCDPISGHATLYWYRQILGQGPELLVQFQDESVVDDSQLPKDRFSAERLKGVDSTLKIQPAELGDSAMYLCASSLTSGKAKNIQYFGAGTRLSVL.

This clone was picked up a small number of times. The chain employs TRBV10-3 and TRBJ2-7; 9 nucleotides agree with TRBD2. V lost 8 bases to trimming and J lost 0 bases; unmatched junction nucleotides: 2. Germline CDR1 reads ENHRY; CDR2 reads SYGVKD. CDR3 size: 13 residues. The CDR3 region is CAIAGGSSYEQYF. The CDR3 DNA reads as TGTGCCATCGCGGGGGGGAGCTCCTACGAGCAGTACTTC.

CDR3 DNA sequence: TGTGCCAGCAGTGAAGTTTATAGCAATCAGCCCCAGCATTTT. Translated, it gives CASSEVYSNQPQHF. This rearrangement joins TRBV6-1 to TRBJ1-5; D remains unclear. Germline values: CDR1 MNHNS, CDR2 SASEGT. Trimming took 1 base from V and 0 from J, leaving 4 bases between them. The CDR3 runs to 14 residues.

This clone was counted a single time. The V call is TRBV28, the J call TRBJ2-2; 7 bases match TRBD2. The CDR3 contains 16 residues. Germline V CDR1 and CDR2: MDHEN, SYDVKM. The V and J ends lost 5 bases and 7 bases, in that order; junction bases with no gene match: 13. The CDR3 sequence is CASSPTEGLGFGELFF. CDR3 nucleotide sequence: TGTGCCAGCAGTCCGACGGAAGGACTAGGTTTCGGGGAGCTGTTTTTT.

The chain has TRBV19 and TRBJ1-1, with D perhaps matching TRBD1 (6 bases). Germline values: CDR1 LNHDA, CDR2 SQIVND (reference sequence). The CDR3 length is 15 residues. The ends were cut back, 7 bases at V and 4 bases at J, with 19 bases in the middle. The CDR3 DNA follows: TGTGCCAGTAAGGGGGAGGGCGGGTTCGGCACTGAAGCTTTCTTT. It translates to CASKGEGGFGTEAFF. The whole variable domain, filled in from reference TRBV19 and TRBJ1-1, reads DGGITQSPKYLFRKEGQNVTLSCEQNLNHDAMYWYRQDPGQGLRLIYYSQIVNDFQKGDIAEGYSVSREKKESFPLTVTSAQKNPTAFYLCASKGEGGFGTEAFFGQGTRLTVV.

The chain recombines TRBV5-1 with TRBJ1-4; 8 bases are shared with TRBD1. Germline loops: CDR1 SGHRS, CDR2 YFSETQ. With 0 bases clipped from V and 5 bases from J, the junction kept 0 bases outside the gene matches. The CDR3 length is 14 residues. The CDR3 loop reads CASSLGTGNEKLFF. CDR3 bases: TGCGCCAGCAGCTTGGGGACAGGGAATGAAAAACTGTTTTTT.